This T cell receptor (beta chain) was found in a study of shared clonotypes between healthy human individuals. V was pared by 3 bases and J by 2 bases, with 6 bases of the junction left unmatched. CDR1 is LNHDA and CDR2 is SQIVND in the germline V gene (reference sequence). The CDR3 contains 16 residues. This clone was observed once. The antigen is not known. How the authors handled the data: ImmunoSEQ output lacked quality scores and full-length reads, limiting matched filtering. The table came from immunoSEQ multiplex PCR; TCRdb's copy has only in-frame clones and leaves some out. The V and J calls and clone size were taken over from that table, and D and trimming were inferred from the DNA. The table has around 600,000 clones, roughly 96% seen once. Overall study results and limits: A handful of donors had roughly 5% of their naive CD4 clonotypes in common.

Naive CD8 cells lacked CD45RO and underwent positive selection for CCR7, leaving out terminally differentiated effector memory CD45RA+ cells. V is TRBV19 and J is TRBJ2-1; 8 nucleotides line up with TRBD1. The receptor comes from a woman in her 30s in good health. The sample consisted of naive CD8+ T cells sorted from blood. The DNA for the CDR3 is TGTGCCAGTAGTATTCAGGGGGCGTCGCCCTACAATGAGCAGTTCTTC. This sequence encodes CASSIQGASPYNEQFF.